These T cell receptor beta chains were read from a single sample in a study of T-cell memory formation after mild COVID-19. TCRdb analysed the 5' RACE reads with MiXCR anew, one entry per CDR3 protein. The sample lists 300,000 to 400,000 distinct CDR3 sequences, about 16% seen once, with approximately 20% in the top ten. The sequencing sample was made of PBMCs or a T cell subset sorted from them (not recorded which). These receptors were collected from a man between 18 and 35 years old who had mild COVID-19 (a few samples of this study predate the infection). Cell type and time point are not known. Each CDR3 is given with its conserved first and last residue. A D gene is named only where the DNA matches it firmly. Some rows have no size entry. The others give once, few or many, or a class for an expanded clone.

>.|TRBV28|TRBJ2-4|.
CASSLESSSAKNIQYF
TGTGCCAGCAGTTTAGAGTCCTCATCAGCCAAAAACATTCAGTACTTC
>.|TRBV11-2|TRBJ1-1|.
CASTTVFRTANTEAFF
TGTGCCAGCACCACAGTTTTCAGGACAGCGAACACTGAAGCTTTCTTT
>few|TRBV9|TRBJ2-1|TRBD2
CASSASGVWDEQFF
TGTGCCAGCAGCGCAAGCGGGGTTTGGGATGAGCAGTTCTTC
>many|TRBV2|TRBJ2-7|.
CASKRTAYEQYF
TGTGCCAGCAAGAGGACAGCCTACGAGCAGTACTTC
>.|TRBV20-1|TRBJ2-5|.
CSAGKETQYF
TGCAGTGCGGGAAAAGAGACCCAGTACTTC
>.|TRBV5-1|TRBJ1-2|.
CASGTPGEYYGYTF
TGCGCCAGCGGCACTCCTGGGGAGTACTATGGCTACACCTTC
>few|TRBV10-2|TRBJ2-2|TRBD2
CASSDTSGGVAGELFF
TGCGCCAGCAGTGACACTAGCGGGGGGGTGGCCGGGGAGCTGTTTTTT
>.|TRBV4-3|TRBJ2-1|TRBD2
CASSQEWASGANEQFF
TGCGCCAGCAGCCAAGAATGGGCTAGCGGGGCCAATGAGCAGTTCTTC
>many|TRBV7-9|TRBJ2-5|.
CASSNGETQYF
TGTGCCAGCAGTAACGGAGAGACCCAGTACTTC
>.|TRBV12-5|TRBJ1-3|.
CASGFLLGGEPYSGNTIYF
TGTGCTAGTGGTTTCCTTTTGGGGGGCGAACCCTACTCTGGAAACACCATATATTTT
>.|TRBV12-3/TRBV12-4|TRBJ1-1|.
CASSFGVGAFF
TGTGCCAGCAGTTTTGGGGTTGGTGCTTTCTTT